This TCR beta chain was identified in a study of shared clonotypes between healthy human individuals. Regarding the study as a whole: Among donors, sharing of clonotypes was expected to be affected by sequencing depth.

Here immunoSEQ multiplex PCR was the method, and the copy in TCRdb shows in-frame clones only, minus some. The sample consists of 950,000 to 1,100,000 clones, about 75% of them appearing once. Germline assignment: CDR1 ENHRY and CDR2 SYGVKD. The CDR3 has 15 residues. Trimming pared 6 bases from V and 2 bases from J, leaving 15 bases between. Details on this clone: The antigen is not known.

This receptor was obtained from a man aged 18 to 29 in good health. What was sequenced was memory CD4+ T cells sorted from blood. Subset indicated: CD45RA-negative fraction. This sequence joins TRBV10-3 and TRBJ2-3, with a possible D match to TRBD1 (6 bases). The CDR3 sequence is CAIRNTGTNTDTQYF. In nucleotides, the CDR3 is TGTGCCATCAGGAACACCGGGACAAACACAGATACGCAGTATTTT.